One T cell receptor (beta chain) is described in this entry. The sample belongs to a study of CD8 T cells in Susac syndrome. After extraction with the RNeasy kit, roughly 0.45 to 1 ug of the RNA was reverse transcribed using random hexamers. It was immunoSEQ multiplex PCR that amplified TCR beta CDR3 across 54 Vbeta and 13 Jbeta. TCRdb re-called the immunoSEQ multiplex PCR reads with MiXCR, one entry per CDR3 protein. This repertoire shows around 80,000 distinct CDR3 sequences, 85% to 95% found once; its top ten account for 0.4% to 0.55%. In germline, CDR1 is WNHNN, CDR2 SYGVQD (reference sequence). This CDR3 has 14 amino acids. The V gene lost 0 bases and the J gene lost 5 bases, with 10 bases spanning the gap.

This receptor was taken from a human donor with Susac syndrome. Sample: CD8+ T cells from PBMCs. The chain combines TRBV10-1 with TRBJ2-5; D not certain. The CDR3 here is CASSESNGPETQYF. Written as DNA, the CDR3 is TGCGCCAGCAGTGAGTCGAATGGGCCGGAGACCCAGTACTTC.